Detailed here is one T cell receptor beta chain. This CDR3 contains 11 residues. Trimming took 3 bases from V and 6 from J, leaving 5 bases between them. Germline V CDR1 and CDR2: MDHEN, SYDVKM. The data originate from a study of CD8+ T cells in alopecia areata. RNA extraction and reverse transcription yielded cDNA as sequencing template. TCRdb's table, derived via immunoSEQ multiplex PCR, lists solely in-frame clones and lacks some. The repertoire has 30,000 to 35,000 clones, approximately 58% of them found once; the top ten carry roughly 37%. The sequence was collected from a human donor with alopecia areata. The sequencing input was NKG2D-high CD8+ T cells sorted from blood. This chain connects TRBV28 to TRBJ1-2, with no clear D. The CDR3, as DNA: TGTGCCAGCAGTTTCCCGGATGGCTACACCTTC. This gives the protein CASSFPDGYTF.